This entry features one T cell receptor (beta chain) sequence. The entry originates in a study of blood T cell dynamics during melanoma immunotherapy. The CDR3 extends over 17 amino acids. Trimming removed 4 bases at V and 0 bases at J, with 19 bases between. Germline CDR1 and CDR2: SNHLY and FYNNEI. Some clones are missing from TCRdb's copy, which holds only in-frame ones; the method was immunoSEQ multiplex PCR. This sample has tens of thousands of clones; over 80% occur once, and the top ten carry about a tenth. As for time point: week 3, after first cycle of checkpoint inhibitor. The chain links TRBV2 to TRBJ2-7, with unresolved D. This receptor was obtained from a human donor with melanoma. The starting material was blood, obtained from a patient treated with checkpoint blockade. CDR3 coding DNA: TGTGCCAGCAGTGGATCAGCCCACGGACCCAGCTCCTACGAGCAGTACTTC. Translation: CASSGSAHGPSSYEQYF.